This record looks at one TCR beta chain sequence and its context. Its antigen is still unknown. Primers included in the PCR were 60 Vbeta and 13 Jbeta primers. TCRdb's copy holds only in-frame clones and misses some; the assay was immunoSEQ multiplex PCR. The sample carries roughly 100,000 clones, just over 70% recorded once. This entry comes from a study of cytomegalovirus exposure and HLA in healthy donors. Findings and caveats of the study: Several of the most significant clusters appeared, in a later analysis, to be linked to common viral pathogens.

Germline V gives CDR1 SGHTA, CDR2 FQGNSA. V was shortened by 5 bases and J by 4 bases, with 10 bases between the two germline ends. The CDR3 is made up of 13 amino acids. The receptor comes from a boy younger than 18 in good health and CMV-seronegative. The specimen sequenced was PBMCs. V usage is TRBV7-2 and J usage is TRBJ2-3, with D possibly being TRBD1 (5 bases). The CDR3 loop is CASSLTGADTQYF. The CDR3 DNA follows: TGTGCCAGCAGCCTTACAGGCGCAGATACGCAGTATTTT.